This T cell receptor (beta chain) was identified in a study of graft-versus-host responses after intestinal transplantation. Study outcomes and limitations: Marrow from the recipient contained GvH clones, some of which had appeared first in ileum or blood.

CDR3 length: 16 amino acids. Germline V gene data show CDR1 as LGHNA and CDR2 as YNFKEQ. Trimming removed 2 bases from V and 3 bases from J, with 16 bases in between. Points on this clone: What it binds is not known.

The table came from immunoSEQ multiplex PCR; TCRdb's copy has only in-frame clones and leaves some out. The sample lists 40,000 or so clones, about 93% seen once, with around a fifth in the top ten. V usage is TRBV4-2 and J usage is TRBJ1-2, with D unresolved. This receptor was taken from a human donor who was the organ donor for an intestinal transplant. Sequences were derived from unstimulated CD8+ T cells sorted from spleen or lymph node cells, sampled before transplant. The CDR3 coding sequence is TGTGCCAGCAGCCAATCCGGGGAAGAGGCATACTATGGCTACACCTTC. As protein: CASSQSGEEAYYGYTF.